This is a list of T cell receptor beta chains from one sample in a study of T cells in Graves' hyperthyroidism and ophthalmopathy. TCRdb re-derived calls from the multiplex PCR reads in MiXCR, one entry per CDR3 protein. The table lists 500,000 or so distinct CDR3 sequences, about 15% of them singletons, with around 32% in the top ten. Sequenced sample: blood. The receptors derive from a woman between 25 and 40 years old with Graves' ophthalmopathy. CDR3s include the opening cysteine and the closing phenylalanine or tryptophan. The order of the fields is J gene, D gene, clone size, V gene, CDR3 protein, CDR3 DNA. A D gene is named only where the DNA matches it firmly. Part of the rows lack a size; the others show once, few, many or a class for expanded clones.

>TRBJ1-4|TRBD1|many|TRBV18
CASSPPTGTNEKLFF
TGTGCCAGCTCACCACCGACAGGGACTAATGAAAAACTGTTTTTT
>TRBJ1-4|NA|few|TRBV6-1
CASREEGGAGKLFF
TGTGCCAGCAGGGAGGAGGGTGGGGCCGGAAAACTGTTTTTT
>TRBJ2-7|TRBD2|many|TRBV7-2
CASSVTSGSSYEQYF
TGTGCCAGCAGCGTAACTAGCGGGAGTTCCTACGAGCAGTACTTC
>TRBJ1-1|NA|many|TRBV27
CASSNGPQYGNTEAFF
TGTGCCAGCAGTAACGGACCGCAATACGGGAACACTGAAGCTTTCTTT
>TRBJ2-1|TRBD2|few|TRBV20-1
CSARASGRALGNEQFF
TGCAGTGCTAGGGCCAGCGGGAGGGCCCTGGGGAATGAGCAGTTCTTC
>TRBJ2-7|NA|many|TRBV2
CASSEAPGTFDEQYF
TGTGCCAGCAGTGAAGCCCCCGGGACATTCGACGAGCAGTACTTC
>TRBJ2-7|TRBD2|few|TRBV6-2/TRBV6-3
CASSSGQLAVPYEQYF
TGTGCCAGCAGCTCGGGGCAACTAGCGGTGCCCTACGAGCAGTACTTC
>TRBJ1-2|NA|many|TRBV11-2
CASSLAPINANYGYTF
TGTGCCAGCAGCTTAGCCCCTATTAACGCTAACTATGGCTACACCTTC
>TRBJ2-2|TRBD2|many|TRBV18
CASSPPDSGITGELFF
TGTGCCAGCTCACCACCTGATAGCGGGATAACCGGGGAGCTGTTTTTT
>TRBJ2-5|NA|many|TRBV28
CASNTPGVETQYF
TGTGCCAGCAACACCCCGGGTGTGGAGACCCAGTACTTC
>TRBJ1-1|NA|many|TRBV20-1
CSATDSRVVAFF
TGCAGTGCTACCGACAGCAGGGTGGTAGCTTTCTTT
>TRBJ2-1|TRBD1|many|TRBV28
CASSRSDRAEQFF
TGTGCCAGCAGCCGATCAGACAGGGCTGAGCAGTTCTTC
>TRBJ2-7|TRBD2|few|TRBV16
CASSQSGLALEQYF
TGTGCCAGCAGCCAATCCGGACTAGCTCTCGAGCAGTACTTC
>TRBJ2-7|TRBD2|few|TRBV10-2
CASSDLKAGGLSYEQYF
TGCGCCAGCAGTGACCTCAAAGCGGGAGGCCTCTCCTACGAGCAGTACTTC
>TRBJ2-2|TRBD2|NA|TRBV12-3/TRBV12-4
CASRRLAFNTGELFF
TGTGCCAGCCGTAGACTAGCTTTTAACACCGGGGAGCTGTTTTTT
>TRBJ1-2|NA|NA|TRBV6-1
CANSEALTVYTF
TGTGCCAACAGTGAAGCGTTGACAGTCTACACCTTC
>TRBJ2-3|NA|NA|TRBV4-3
CASSQVLGHLTDTQYF
TGCGCCAGCAGCCAAGTATTAGGGCATCTCACAGATACGCAGTATTTT
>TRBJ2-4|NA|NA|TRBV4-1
CASSRTEGRGNIQYF
TGCGCCAGCAGCCGGACGGAGGGCAGGGGAAACATTCAGTACTTC
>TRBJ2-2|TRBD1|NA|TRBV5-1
CASSLGTGRSQFTGELFF
TGCGCCAGCAGCTTGGGGACAGGGAGGTCCCAATTCACCGGGGAGCTGTTTTTT
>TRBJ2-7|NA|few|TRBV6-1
CASSSYSEQYF
TGTGCCAGCAGTTCCTATTCCGAGCAGTACTTC
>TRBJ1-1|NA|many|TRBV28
CASSYPGTNTEAFF
TGTGCCAGCAGTTACCCCGGAACGAACACTGAAGCTTTCTTT
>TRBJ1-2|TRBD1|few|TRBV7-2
CASSTRPTGGAGYTF
TGTGCCAGCAGCACCCGCCCGACAGGGGGCGCTGGCTACACCTTC
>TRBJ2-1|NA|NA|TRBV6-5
CASSYTKGAYNEQFF
TGTGCCAGCAGTTACACCAAGGGGGCCTACAATGAGCAGTTCTTC
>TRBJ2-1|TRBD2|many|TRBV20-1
CSAATSGRARREQFF
TGCAGTGCCGCAACTAGCGGGAGGGCCAGACGGGAGCAGTTCTTC
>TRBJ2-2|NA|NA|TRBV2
CASSDNSGSTGELFF
TGTGCCAGCAGTGACAATAGCGGTTCTACCGGGGAGCTGTTTTTT
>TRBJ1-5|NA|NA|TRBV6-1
CASHKSGQPQHF
TGTGCCAGCCACAAATCGGGACAGCCCCAGCATTTT
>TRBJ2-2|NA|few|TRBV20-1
CSARDQPVYTGELFF
TGCAGTGCAAGGGACCAACCTGTCTACACCGGGGAGCTGTTTTTT
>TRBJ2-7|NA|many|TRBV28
CASSLFGDLREQYF
TGTGCCAGCAGTTTATTCGGGGATTTACGGGAGCAGTACTTC
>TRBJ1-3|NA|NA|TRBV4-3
CASSQFPKLSGSSGNTIYF
TGCGCCAGCAGCCAATTCCCCAAACTTTCAGGTAGCTCTGGAAACACCATATATTTT
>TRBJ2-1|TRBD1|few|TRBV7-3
CASSSQGVYNEQFF
TGTGCCAGCAGCTCCCAGGGGGTATACAATGAGCAGTTCTTC
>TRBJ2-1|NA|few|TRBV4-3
CASSIRRENEQFF
TGCGCCAGCAGTATAAGGAGAGAGAATGAGCAGTTCTTC
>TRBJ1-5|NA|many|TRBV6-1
CASSYADQPQHF
TGTGCCAGCAGTTACGCGGATCAGCCCCAGCATTTT
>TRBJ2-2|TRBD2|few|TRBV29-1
CSGASGSTGELFF
TGCAGCGGGGCCAGCGGGAGTACCGGGGAGCTGTTTTTT
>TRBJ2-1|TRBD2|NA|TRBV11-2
CASSLRLAGFYNEQFF
TGTGCCAGCAGCCTGAGACTAGCGGGATTTTACAATGAGCAGTTCTTC
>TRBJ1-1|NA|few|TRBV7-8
CASSLGEGGLEAFF
TGTGCCAGCAGCTTAGGGGAAGGGGGACTGGAAGCTTTCTTT
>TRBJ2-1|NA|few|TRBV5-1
CASSSRDRVSGLAYNEQFF
TGCGCCAGCAGCTCCCGGGACAGGGTTTCCGGACTAGCGTACAATGAGCAGTTCTTC
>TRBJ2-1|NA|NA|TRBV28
CASSFTVGTPQFYNEQFF
TGTGCCAGCAGTTTTACCGTAGGCACACCCCAGTTCTACAATGAGCAGTTCTTC
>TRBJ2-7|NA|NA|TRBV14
CASSQDTHPAYEQYF
TGTGCCAGCAGCCAAGACACCCACCCCGCCTACGAGCAGTACTTC
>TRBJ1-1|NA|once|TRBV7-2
CASSAGGGEITAFF
TGTGCCAGCAGTGCTGGGGGGGGGGAAATTACAGCTTTCTTT
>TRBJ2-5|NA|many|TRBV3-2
CASTRLAGPSETQYF
TGTGCCAGCACCCGACTAGCAGGACCCTCAGAGACCCAGTACTTC